This record concerns one T cell receptor beta chain sequence. What it binds is unknown. This entry belongs to a study of T cell repertoires in cytomegalovirus infection. TCRdb called the reads again in MiXCR, with one record for every CDR3 protein. The repertoire holds about 700,000 distinct CDR3 sequences, with 30% to 40% as singletons. The CDR3 totals 17 residues. The trim removed 1 base at V and 4 bases at J, leaving 6 bases unmatched. Germline CDR1 reads SGDLS; CDR2 reads YYNGEE. The sequencing used cultured PBMCs, collected from culture after CMV antigen stimulation. This receptor was obtained from a human donor in good health (CMV status not recorded). Some clones in this sample may be carry-over from other donors' samples. V usage is TRBV9 and J usage is TRBJ2-2; 11 positions match TRBD1. For the CDR3, the DNA is TGTGCCAGCAGCGTAACCTTGGGACAGGGGGGCACCGGGGAGCTGTTTTTT. Translating gives CASSVTLGQGGTGELFF.